The 8 T cell receptor beta chains listed next were all sequenced from one sample in a study of glioma-infiltrating T cells. TCR alpha and beta CDR3 regions were amplified from RNA using iRepertoire nested multiplex PCR. TCRdb reprocessed the multiplex PCR reads with MiXCR, giving one entry per CDR3 protein. The sample records 150,000 or so distinct CDR3 sequences, about 39% being singletons. Material: glioma tissue, nonneoplastic brain tissue, or PBMCs (not recorded which). Receptors originate from a human donor with low-grade glioma or glioblastoma, undergoing nonglioma brain surgery, or in good health (not recorded which).

This clonotype came up a few times. The chain joins TRBV5-1 to TRBJ2-3, with D possibly TRBD2 on 5 matching bases. Germline assignment: CDR1 SGHRS and CDR2 YFSETQ. Trimming removed 4 bases from V and 2 bases from J, with 20 bases in between. The CDR3 is made up of 17 amino acids. The CDR3 region is CASSQTLLSGPTDTQYF. The CDR3 nucleotides read TGCGCCAGCAGCCAGACCCTCCTGAGCGGCCCCACAGATACGCAGTATTTT.

The chain uses TRBV6-8 and TRBJ2-5; TRBD1 aligns across 10 bases. The V gene's germline CDR1 is MNHGY and CDR2 SAAAGT. There are 16 residues in the CDR3. Trimming removed 0 bases from V and 3 bases from J; junction bases left unmatched: 4. CDR3 loop: CASSYSGQGPKETQYF. The DNA of the CDR3 is TGTGCCAGCAGTTACTCGGGACAGGGGCCTAAAGAGACCCAGTACTTC.

This clonotype was seen a handful of times. V and J are TRBV2 and TRBJ1-1; D is ambiguous. Trimming took off 7 bases at V and 11 bases at J, with 17 bases between the two ends. Per the germline V gene, CDR1 is SNHLY and CDR2 is FYNNEI. The CDR3 extends over 12 amino acids. This CDR3 is CASKGPPSGAFF. The DNA of the CDR3 is TGTGCCAGCAAGGGTCCCCCCTCCGGGGCTTTCTTT.

This clonotype was observed many times. V and J are TRBV6-6 and TRBJ1-2; possibly TRBD1 for D (6 bases). The V gene's germline CDR1 is MNHNY and CDR2 SVGAGI (reference sequence). Trimming left V 0 bases short and J 2 bases short, with 10 bases between. The CDR3 is 15 amino acids. CDR3 in amino acids: CASSYSPTGNYGYTF. The CDR3 coding sequence is TGTGCCAGCAGTTACTCTCCGACAGGCAACTATGGCTACACCTTC.

The chain carries TRBV7-8 and TRBJ2-5, with TRBD2 as a possible D gene (7 bases). The germline V gene has CDR1 SGHVS and CDR2 FQNEAQ. The CDR3 sequence is 13 residues long. The V and J ends lost 6 bases and 6 bases respectively, with 14 bases between them. CDR3 coding DNA: TGTGCCAGCAGGCGCAGGGGAGGGCAGACCCAGTACTTC. It yields the protein CASRRRGGQTQYF. The whole variable domain, remainder taken from reference TRBV7-8 and TRBJ2-5, is GAGVSQSPRYKVAKRGQDVALRCDPISGHVSLFWYQQALGQGPEFLTYFQNEAQLDKSGLPSDRFFAERPEGSVSTLKIQRTQQEDSAVYLCASRRRGGQTQYFGPGTRLLVL.

This clonotype was seen at least ten times. The chain links TRBV6-1 to TRBJ2-1, with TRBD2 matching 13 bases. Germline CDR1 MNHNS, CDR2 SASEGT. V lost 6 bases, J lost 4 bases, and 6 bases stayed unmatched. The CDR3 runs 16 residues. The DNA of the CDR3 is TGTGCCAGCAGAGTTCCGGGACTAGCGGGGTACAATGAGCAGTTCTTC. This encodes CASRVPGLAGYNEQFF.

This clonotype was seen more than once but under ten times. DNA for the CDR3: TGTGCCAGCAGTCGGGTGGAGGGAGCCTATGGCTACACCTTC. Protein: CASSRVEGAYGYTF. The J gene is TRBJ1-2, the V gene TRBV27; no firm D call. Germline V gene lookup returns CDR1 MNHEY and CDR2 SMNVEV (reference sequence). V dropped 5 bases and J dropped 4 bases, with 14 bases sitting between them. The CDR3 is 14 residues long.

The V gene is TRBV6-1, the J gene TRBJ1-1; 10 bases fit TRBD1. Germline V gene lookup returns CDR1 MNHNS and CDR2 SASEGT. The J segment lost 7 bases and the V segment lost 6 bases, leaving 5 bases of the junction unmatched. The CDR3 length is 13 residues. In DNA, the CDR3 is TGTGCCAGCAGCCTGGACAGGGGGAGTGAAGCTTTCTTT. It translates to CASSLDRGSEAFF.